This TCR beta chain originates from a study of early T cells in non-severe SARS-CoV-2 infection. Per the germline V gene, CDR1 is MDHEN and CDR2 is SYDVKM. Trimming cost V 2 bases and J 0 bases, with 5 bases left between them. The CDR3 loop spans 14 amino acids. Using its own MiXCR run on the 5' RACE reads, TCRdb lists one record per CDR3 protein. The sample carries about 60,000 distinct CDR3 sequences, approximately 9% recorded once. The sample comprised whole blood. This chain links TRBV28 with TRBJ1-3; D gene uncertain. This sequence was found in an adult who was a healthcare worker with PCR-confirmed SARS-CoV-2 infection or an uninfected control (not recorded which). Written as DNA, the CDR3 is TGTGCCAGCAGTTTAGGGTTCTCTGGAAACACCATATATTTT. Translation: CASSLGFSGNTIYF. Supplemented by reference TRBV28 and TRBJ1-3, the full variable domain reads DVKVTQSSRYLVKRTGEKVFLECVQDMDHENMFWYRQDPGLGLRLIYFSYDVKMKEKGDIPEGYSVSREKKERFSLILESASTNQTSMYLCASSLGFSGNTIYFGEGSWLTVV.